A single sample gave rise to the 4 T cell receptor beta chains below, sequenced in a study of T cells after yellow fever vaccination. TCRdb redid the calling of the 5' RACE reads with MiXCR, one entry per CDR3 protein. The sample has over 150,000 distinct CDR3 sequences; approximately 6.2% are singletons. The source was CD4+ T cells sorted from PBMCs, collected on the day of the first yellow fever vaccination. All receptors come from a man aged 18 to 29 who received the YFV17D yellow fever vaccine.

There are many counts of this clonotype. As DNA, the CDR3 is TGCGCCAGCAGCCATCGACTAGCGGGGGTAGACAATGAGCAGTTCTTC. Translation: CASSHRLAGVDNEQFF. The chain couples TRBV4-3 to TRBJ2-1; 12 nucleotides line up with TRBD2. V was pared by 3 bases and J by 5 bases, with 5 bases of the junction left unmatched. Germline CDR1 is LGHNA and CDR2 is YSLEER. The CDR3 loop spans 16 amino acids.

There are a few counts of this clonotype. This sequence joins TRBV27 and TRBJ1-5, with TRBD1 as a possible D gene (6 bases). Germline loops: CDR1 MNHEY, CDR2 SMNVEV (reference sequence). V was trimmed by 6 bases and J by 9 bases, leaving 18 bases between them. This CDR3 comprises 14 residues. This CDR3 is CASSPGQGSRPQHF. The CDR3 coding sequence is TGTGCCAGCAGCCCGGGACAAGGTTCGCGGCCCCAGCATTTT.

This clonotype was seen a few times. The chain recombines TRBV7-2 with TRBJ1-1, with a possible D match to TRBD1 (5 bases). The CDR3 is made up of 14 amino acids. From germline, CDR1 is SGHTA and CDR2 FQGNSA. Trimming left V 2 bases short and J 3 bases short, with 10 bases between. CDR3 amino acids: CASSLFGGDTEAFF. For the CDR3, the DNA is TGTGCCAGCAGCTTATTTGGGGGGGACACTGAAGCTTTCTTT.

This clonotype was seen repeatedly, ten times or more. V usage is TRBV7-7 and J usage is TRBJ2-7; TRBD1 might be the D (6 bases). The CDR3 loop spans 13 amino acids. V shed 9 bases and J shed 2 bases, with 14 bases lying between them. Looked up from germline, CDR1 is SSHAT and CDR2 is FNYEAQ (reference sequence). The CDR3 region has the DNA TGTGCCAGGGCCGGGGACAAAACCTACGAGCAGTACTTC. It encodes CARAGDKTYEQYF. The complete variable domain, with remaining parts taken from reference TRBV7-7 and TRBJ2-7, reads GAGVSQSPRYKVTKRGQDVTLRCDPISSHATLYWYQQALGQGPEFLTYFNYEAQPDKSGLPSDRFSAERPEGSISTLTIQRTEQRDSAMYRCARAGDKTYEQYFGPGTRLTVT.